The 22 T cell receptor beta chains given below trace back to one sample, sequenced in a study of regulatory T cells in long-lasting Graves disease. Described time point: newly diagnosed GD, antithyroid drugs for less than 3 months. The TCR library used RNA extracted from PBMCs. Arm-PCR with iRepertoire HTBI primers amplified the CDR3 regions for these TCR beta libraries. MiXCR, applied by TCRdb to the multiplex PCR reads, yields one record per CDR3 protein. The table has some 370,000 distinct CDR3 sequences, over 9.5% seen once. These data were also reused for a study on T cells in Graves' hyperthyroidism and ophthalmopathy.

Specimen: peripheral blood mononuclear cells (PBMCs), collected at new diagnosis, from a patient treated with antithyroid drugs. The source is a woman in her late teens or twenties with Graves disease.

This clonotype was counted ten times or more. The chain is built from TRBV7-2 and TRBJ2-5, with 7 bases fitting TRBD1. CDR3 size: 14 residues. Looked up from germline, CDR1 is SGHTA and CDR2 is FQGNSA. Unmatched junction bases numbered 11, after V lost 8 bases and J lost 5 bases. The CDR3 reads CASAGTAYGETQYF. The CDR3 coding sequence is TGTGCCAGCGCCGGGACAGCGTACGGTGAGACCCAGTACTTC.

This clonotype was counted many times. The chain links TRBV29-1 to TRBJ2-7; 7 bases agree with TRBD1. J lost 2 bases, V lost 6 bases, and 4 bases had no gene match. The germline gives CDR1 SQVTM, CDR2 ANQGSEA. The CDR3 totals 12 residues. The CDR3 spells CSVIGTAYEQYF. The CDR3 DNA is TGCAGCGTCATCGGGACAGCCTACGAGCAGTACTTC.

CDR3 coding DNA: TGTGCCAGCTCACCTCTCCAGGGGGCCAGCACAGATACGCAGTATTTT. Encoded protein: CASSPLQGASTDTQYF. The chain uses TRBV18 and TRBJ2-3; 8 nucleotides agree with TRBD1. Germline CDR1 KGHSH, CDR2 LQKENI. V was clipped by 3 bases and J by 0 bases; unmatched bases: 5. This CDR3 has 16 amino acids. Drawing the rest from reference TRBV18 and TRBJ2-3, the complete variable domain is NAGVMQNPRHLVRRRGQEARLRCSPMKGHSHVYWYRQLPEEGLKFMVYLQKENIIDESGMPKERFSAEFPKEGPSILRIQQVVRGDSAAYFCASSPLQGASTDTQYFGPGTRLTVL.

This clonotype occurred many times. This chain's CDR3 is CSASGHATEAFF. The CDR3 coding sequence is TGCAGTGCTAGTGGACACGCAACTGAAGCTTTCTTT. This sequence joins TRBV20-1 and TRBJ1-1; D is perhaps TRBD1 (5 bases). V lost 3 bases, J lost 5 bases, and 10 bases lay in between. Germline CDR1 DFQATT, CDR2 SNEGSKA (reference sequence). CDR3 length equals 12 residues.

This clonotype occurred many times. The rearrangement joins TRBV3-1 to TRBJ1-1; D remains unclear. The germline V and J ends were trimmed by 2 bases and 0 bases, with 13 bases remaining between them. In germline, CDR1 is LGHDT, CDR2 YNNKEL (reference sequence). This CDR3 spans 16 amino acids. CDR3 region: CASSQTAAFMNTEAFF. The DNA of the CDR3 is TGTGCCAGCAGCCAAACGGCCGCATTTATGAACACTGAAGCTTTCTTT.

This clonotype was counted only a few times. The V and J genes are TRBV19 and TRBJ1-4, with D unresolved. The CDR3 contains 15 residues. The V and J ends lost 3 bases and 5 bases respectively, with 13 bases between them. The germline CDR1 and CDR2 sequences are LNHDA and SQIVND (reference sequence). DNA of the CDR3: TGTGCCAGTAGTATTTGGAGACACGAGAATGAAAAACTGTTTTTT. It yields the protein CASSIWRHENEKLFF.

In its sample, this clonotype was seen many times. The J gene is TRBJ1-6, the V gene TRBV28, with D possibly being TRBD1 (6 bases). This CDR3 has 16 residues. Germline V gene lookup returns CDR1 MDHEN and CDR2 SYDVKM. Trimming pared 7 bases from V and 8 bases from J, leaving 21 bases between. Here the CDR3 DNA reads TGTGCCAGCACAATCCAATCAGCAGGGGACGATTCACCCCTCCACTTT. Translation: CASTIQSAGDDSPLHF. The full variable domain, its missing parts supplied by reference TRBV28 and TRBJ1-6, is DVKVTQSSRYLVKRTGEKVFLECVQDMDHENMFWYRQDPGLGLRLIYFSYDVKMKEKGDIPEGYSVSREKKERFSLILESASTNQTSMYLCASTIQSAGDDSPLHFGNGTRLTVT.

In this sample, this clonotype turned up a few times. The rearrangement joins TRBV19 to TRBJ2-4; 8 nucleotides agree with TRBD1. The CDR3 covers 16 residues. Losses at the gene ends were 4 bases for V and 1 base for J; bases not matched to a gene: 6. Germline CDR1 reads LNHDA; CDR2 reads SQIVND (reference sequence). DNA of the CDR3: TGTGCCAGTAGTAAAGGGAGACAGGGGGCCAAAAACATTCAGTACTTC. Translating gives CASSKGRQGAKNIQYF.

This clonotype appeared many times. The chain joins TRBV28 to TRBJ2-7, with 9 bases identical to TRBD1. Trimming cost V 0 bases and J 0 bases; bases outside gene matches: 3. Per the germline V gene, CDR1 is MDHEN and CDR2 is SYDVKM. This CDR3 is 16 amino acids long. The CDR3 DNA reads TGTGCCAGCAGTTTATGGTCGGGACAGGGCTCCTACGAGCAGTACTTC. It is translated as CASSLWSGQGSYEQYF.

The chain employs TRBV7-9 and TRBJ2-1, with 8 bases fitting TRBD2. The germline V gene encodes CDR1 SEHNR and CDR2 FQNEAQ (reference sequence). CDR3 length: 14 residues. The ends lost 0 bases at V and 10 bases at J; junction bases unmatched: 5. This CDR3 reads CASSLAGAGEEQFF. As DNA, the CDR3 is TGTGCCAGCAGCTTAGCGGGAGCGGGAGAGGAGCAGTTCTTC.

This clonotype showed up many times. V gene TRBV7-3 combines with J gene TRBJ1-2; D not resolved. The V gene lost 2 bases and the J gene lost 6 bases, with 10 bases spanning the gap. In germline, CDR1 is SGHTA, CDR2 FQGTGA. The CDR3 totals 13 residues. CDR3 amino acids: CASSLLGRDGYTF. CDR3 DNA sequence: TGTGCCAGCAGCTTACTGGGTCGGGATGGCTACACCTTC.

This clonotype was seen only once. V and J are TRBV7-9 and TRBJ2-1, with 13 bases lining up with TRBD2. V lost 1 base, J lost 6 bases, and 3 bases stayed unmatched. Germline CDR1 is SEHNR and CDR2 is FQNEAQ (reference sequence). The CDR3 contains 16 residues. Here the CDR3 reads CASSLVGLAGSNEQFF. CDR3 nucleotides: TGTGCCAGCAGCTTAGTGGGACTAGCGGGGAGCAATGAGCAGTTCTTC.

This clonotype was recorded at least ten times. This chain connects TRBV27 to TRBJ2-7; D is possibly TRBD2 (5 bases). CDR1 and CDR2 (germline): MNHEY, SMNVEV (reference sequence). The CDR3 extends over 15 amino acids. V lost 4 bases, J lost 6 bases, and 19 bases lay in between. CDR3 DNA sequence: TGTGCCAGCAGTTCCCTAACCCAGCGAGGGCCCGAGCAGTACTTC. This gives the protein CASSSLTQRGPEQYF.

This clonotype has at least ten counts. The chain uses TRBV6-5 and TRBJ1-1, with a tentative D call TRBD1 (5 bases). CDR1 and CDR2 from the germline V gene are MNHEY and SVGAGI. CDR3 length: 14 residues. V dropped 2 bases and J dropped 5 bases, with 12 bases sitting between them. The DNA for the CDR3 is TGTGCCAGCAGTTACGGGGGGAGGCGAACTGAAGCTTTCTTT. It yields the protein CASSYGGRRTEAFF.

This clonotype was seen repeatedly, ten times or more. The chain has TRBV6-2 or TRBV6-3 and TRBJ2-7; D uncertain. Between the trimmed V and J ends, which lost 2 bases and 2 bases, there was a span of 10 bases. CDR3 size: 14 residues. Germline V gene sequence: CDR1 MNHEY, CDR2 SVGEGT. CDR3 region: CASSYDPLAYEQYV. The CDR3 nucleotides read TGTGCCAGCAGTTACGACCCGTTGGCCTACGAGCAGTACGTC.

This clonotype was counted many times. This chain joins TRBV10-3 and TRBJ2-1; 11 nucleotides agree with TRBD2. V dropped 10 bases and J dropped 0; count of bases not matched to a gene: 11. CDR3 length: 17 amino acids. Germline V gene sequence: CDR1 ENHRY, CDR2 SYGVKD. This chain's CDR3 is CATSGLADLSSYNEQFF. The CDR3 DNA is TGTGCCACTTCGGGACTAGCGGACCTAAGCTCCTACAATGAGCAGTTCTTC.

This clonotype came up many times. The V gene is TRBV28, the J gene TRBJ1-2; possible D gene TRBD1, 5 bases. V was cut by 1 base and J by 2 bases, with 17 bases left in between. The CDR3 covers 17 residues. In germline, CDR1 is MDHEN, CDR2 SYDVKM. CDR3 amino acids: CASSLSLRRGENYGYTF. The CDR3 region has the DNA TGTGCCAGCAGTTTATCCCTTCGAAGAGGGGAAAACTATGGCTACACCTTC.

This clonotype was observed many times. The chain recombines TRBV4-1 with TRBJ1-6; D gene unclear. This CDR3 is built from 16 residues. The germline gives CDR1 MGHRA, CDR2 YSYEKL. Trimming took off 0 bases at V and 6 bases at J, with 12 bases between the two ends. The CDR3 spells CASSQDRAGVNSPLHF. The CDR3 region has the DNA TGCGCCAGCAGCCAAGATAGGGCCGGGGTTAATTCACCCCTCCACTTT.

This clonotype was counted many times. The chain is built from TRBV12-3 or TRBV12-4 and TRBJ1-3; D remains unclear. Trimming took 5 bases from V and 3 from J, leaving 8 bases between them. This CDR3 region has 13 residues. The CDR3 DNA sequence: TGTGCCAGCAGTCCTTGGGGTGGAAACACCATATATTTT. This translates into CASSPWGGNTIYF.

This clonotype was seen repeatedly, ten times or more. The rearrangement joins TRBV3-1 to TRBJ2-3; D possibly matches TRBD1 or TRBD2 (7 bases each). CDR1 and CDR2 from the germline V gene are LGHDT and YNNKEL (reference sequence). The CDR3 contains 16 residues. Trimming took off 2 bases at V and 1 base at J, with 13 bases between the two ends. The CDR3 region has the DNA TGTGCCAGCAGCCAACCGACAGGGAGGGGCACAGATACGCAGTATTTT. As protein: CASSQPTGRGTDTQYF.

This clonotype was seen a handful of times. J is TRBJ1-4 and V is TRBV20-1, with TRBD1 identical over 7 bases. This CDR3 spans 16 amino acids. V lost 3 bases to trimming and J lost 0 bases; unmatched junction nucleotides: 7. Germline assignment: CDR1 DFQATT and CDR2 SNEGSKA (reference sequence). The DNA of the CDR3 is TGCAGTGCTAGGGATAGACAGGGCGCAACTAATGAAAAACTGTTTTTT. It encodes CSARDRQGATNEKLFF.

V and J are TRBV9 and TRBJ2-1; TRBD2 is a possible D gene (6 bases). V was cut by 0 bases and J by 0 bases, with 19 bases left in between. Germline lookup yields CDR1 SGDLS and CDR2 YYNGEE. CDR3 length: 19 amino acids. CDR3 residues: CASSVGSRPGVRSYNEQFF. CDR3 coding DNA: TGTGCCAGCAGCGTAGGATCCCGACCGGGGGTTCGCTCCTACAATGAGCAGTTCTTC.